This TCR beta chain was observed in a study of T cells in Graves' hyperthyroidism and ophthalmopathy. With 8 bases removed from V and 0 bases from J, the gap between germline ends came to 11 bases. The CDR3 consists of 14 residues. Patients having uncontrolled infection, another autoimmune disease, pregnancy or lactation were not included. Amplification of TCR beta CDR3 regions used RNA as the template. A set of HTBI primers served as the primers for a first-round RT-PCR of the TCR CDR3. From the multiplex PCR reads, TCRdb called clonotypes with MiXCR, one entry per CDR3 protein. The table has over 500,000 distinct CDR3 sequences, around 15% seen once. This clonotype was observed many times.

The source is a woman in her forties with Graves' hyperthyroidism. The chain recombines TRBV12-3 or TRBV12-4 with TRBJ1-5, with D possibly TRBD1 on 5 matching bases. The sample was blood. The DNA for the CDR3 is TGTGCCAGCTGCGCGACAGATAGCAATCAGCCCCAGCATTTT. It is translated as CASCATDSNQPQHF.